The 10 T cell receptor beta chains presented below share a single source sample, sequenced in a study of T cells in localized non-small cell lung cancer. The data were produced by immunoSEQ multiplex PCR, yet TCRdb's version contains in-frame clones alone and is incomplete. The data show approximately 76,000 clones, 80% seen once. Sequencing was performed on peripheral blood, taken before any cancer treatment. These receptors all stem from a female donor over 55 with stage I lung adenocarcinoma.

The chain carries TRBV5-1 and TRBJ2-7; 10 positions match TRBD1. The CDR3 totals 14 residues. The germline CDR1 and CDR2 sequences are SGHRS and YFSETQ. Trimming took 0 bases from V and 4 from J; bases not matched to a gene: 1. CDR3 nucleotides: TGCGCCAGCAGCTTGGGGGACAGGGGTTACGAGCAGTACTTC. Residues: CASSLGDRGYEQYF.

This chain links TRBV9 with TRBJ2-5, with D possibly matching TRBD1 (5 bases). CDR3 length equals 15 residues. Germline V gene data show CDR1 as SGDLS and CDR2 as YYNGEE. Trimming left V 3 bases short and J 5 bases short, with 17 bases between. The CDR3 region is CASSGGPAPSETQYF. The CDR3 DNA reads as TGTGCCAGCAGCGGGGGCCCGGCCCCCTCTGAGACCCAGTACTTC.

The chain carries TRBV19 and TRBJ1-3; D might be TRBD1 (6 bases). Germline CDR1 is LNHDA and CDR2 is SQIVND (reference sequence). V gave up 3 bases and J gave up 13 bases, with 16 bases separating them. The CDR3 runs to 13 residues. CDR3 DNA: TGTGCCAGTAGTATCGGATCAGGGGAACCAATATATTTT. It translates to CASSIGSGEPIYF.

Only one count was recorded for this clone. The chain couples TRBV27 to TRBJ1-5, with D possibly TRBD1 on 6 matching bases. This CDR3 spans 16 amino acids. V was clipped by 6 bases and J by 2 bases, with 17 bases between them. Per germline, CDR1 MNHEY and CDR2 SMNVEV (reference sequence). The CDR3 nucleotides are TGTGCCAGCAGCCCCATCAGGGGTAAAGGCAATCAGCCCCAGCATTTT. Translated: CASSPIRGKGNQPQHF.

This rearrangement joins TRBV10-3 to TRBJ2-3, with D tentatively TRBD2 (6 bases). CDR3 length: 16 amino acids. Germline assignment: CDR1 ENHRY and CDR2 SYGVKD. V was pared by 8 bases and J by 0 bases, with 18 bases between. The CDR3 bases are TGTGCCATCCGGGGGAGTGAACTCTCTAGCACAGATACGCAGTATTTT. Encoded protein: CAIRGSELSSTDTQYF.

This chain joins TRBV4-3 and TRBJ2-1; TRBD2 might be the D (5 bases). The germline gives CDR1 LGHNA, CDR2 YSLEER. V lost 3 bases and J 0 bases, leaving 12 bases between the germline ends. The CDR3 length is 16 residues. The CDR3 is CASSHAGISSYNEQFF. DNA of the CDR3: TGCGCCAGCAGCCACGCCGGGATTAGCTCCTACAATGAGCAGTTCTTC.

V is TRBV13 and J is TRBJ2-1, with unresolved D. Trimming left V 5 bases short and J 1 base short, with 9 bases between. The CDR3 extends over 14 amino acids. Germline V gene sequence: CDR1 PRHDT, CDR2 FYEKMQ (reference sequence). In DNA form, the CDR3 reads TGTGCCAGCAGCCTTTTTCGTTCCTACAATGAGCAGTTCTTC. It specifies CASSLFRSYNEQFF.

The rearrangement uses TRBV9 and TRBJ1-2, with D perhaps matching TRBD1 (6 bases). Trimming took off 0 bases at V and 7 bases at J, with 13 bases between the two ends. The CDR3 is made up of 14 amino acids. The germline gives CDR1 SGDLS, CDR2 YYNGEE. The CDR3 region is CASSVEDRLGGYTF. The CDR3 DNA sequence: TGTGCCAGCAGCGTAGAAGACAGGCTTGGTGGCTACACCTTC. The whole variable domain, remainder taken from reference TRBV9 and TRBJ1-2, is DSGVTQTPKHLITATGQRVTLRCSPRSGDLSVYWYQQSLDQGLQFLIQYYNGEERAKGNILERFSAQQFPDLHSELNLSSLELGDSALYFCASSVEDRLGGYTFGSGTRLTVV.

The gene calls are TRBV28 and TRBJ2-1, with 7 nucleotides matching TRBD1. Germline V gives CDR1 MDHEN, CDR2 SYDVKM. V was pared by 4 bases and J by 7 bases, with 13 bases of the junction left unmatched. The CDR3 runs to 16 residues. DNA of the CDR3: TGTGCCAGCAGTTCCGACAGGGAAGAACACAGGAATGAGCAGTTCTTC. Protein sequence: CASSSDREEHRNEQFF.

V usage is TRBV10-2 and J usage is TRBJ2-1; TRBD1 matches 8 bases. The ends lost 4 bases at V and 5 bases at J; junction bases unmatched: 4. Germline V lookup: CDR1 WSHSY, CDR2 SAAADI. The CDR3 is 14 residues long. The CDR3 here is CASSVDRDHNEQFF. The CDR3 DNA sequence: TGCGCCAGCAGTGTGGACAGGGACCACAATGAGCAGTTCTTC.